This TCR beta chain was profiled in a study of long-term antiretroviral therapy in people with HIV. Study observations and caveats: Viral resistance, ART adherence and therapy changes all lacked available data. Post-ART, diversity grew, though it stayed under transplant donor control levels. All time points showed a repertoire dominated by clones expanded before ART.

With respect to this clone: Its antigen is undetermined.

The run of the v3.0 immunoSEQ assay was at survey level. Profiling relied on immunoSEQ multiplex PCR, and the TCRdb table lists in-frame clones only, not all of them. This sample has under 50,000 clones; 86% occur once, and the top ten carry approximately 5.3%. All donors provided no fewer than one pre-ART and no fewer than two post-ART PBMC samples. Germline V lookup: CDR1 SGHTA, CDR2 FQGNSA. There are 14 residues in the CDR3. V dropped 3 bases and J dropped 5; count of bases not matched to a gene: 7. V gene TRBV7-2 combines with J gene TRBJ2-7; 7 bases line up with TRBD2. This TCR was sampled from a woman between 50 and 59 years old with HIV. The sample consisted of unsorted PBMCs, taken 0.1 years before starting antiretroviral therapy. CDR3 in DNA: TGTGCCAGCAGCTTGGAAACTAGCGTCCACGAGCAGTACTTC. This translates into CASSLETSVHEQYF.